Listed below are T cell receptor beta chains from one sample, sequenced in a study of blood T cell repertoires in COVID-19. Method: immunoSEQ multiplex PCR; TCRdb's copy keeps in-frame clones and lacks some. Of approximately 170,000 clones in the sample, less than 85% were seen once. Material for sequencing was peripheral blood. These receptors all stem from a woman older than 75 with acute or convalescent COVID-19. Both conserved end residues are part of each CDR3. Fields, in order: CDR3 DNA, CDR3 protein, V gene, clone size, D gene, J gene. The D gene is left open where the match is weak. Clone size is not always given. Where it is, it says once, few, many or a class for expanded clones.

TGCGCCAGCAGCTCCGCTAGCGCCCCAGATACGCAGTATTTT CASSSASAPDTQYF TRBV5-1 NA NA TRBJ2-3
TGTGCCAGCACCCTTAGCGGGAGTAATGAGCAGTTCTTC CASTLSGSNEQFF TRBV11-2 few TRBD2 TRBJ2-1
TGTGCCAGCAGCCAAGATTTAGGACAGGGATCCTACGAGCAGTACTTC CASSQDLGQGSYEQYF TRBV14 NA TRBD1 TRBJ2-7
TGTGCCAGCGATGTGCCAGATACGCAGTATTTT CASDVPDTQYF TRBV24-1 few NA TRBJ2-3
TGTGCCAGCTGGGGTTTGGGATCGGGGAATTCACCCCTCCACTTT CASWGLGSGNSPLHF TRBV28 few NA TRBJ1-6
TGTGCCAGCAGTTCTTCAGGACAGGGGGGGGACCAGCCCCAGCATTTT CASSSSGQGGDQPQHF TRBV6-6 NA TRBD1 TRBJ1-5
TGTGCCACCAGAACGTCAGGGAACACTGAAGCTTTCTTT CATRTSGNTEAFF TRBV15 once NA TRBJ1-1
TGTGCCAGCAGTTTAACCGGGAGTGGCTACAATGAGCAGTTCTTC CASSLTGSGYNEQFF TRBV27 once NA TRBJ2-1
TGCAGCGTTAGGGGAGGTCAAAATTCACCCCTCCACTTT CSVRGGQNSPLHF TRBV29-1 few NA TRBJ1-6
TGTGCCAGCAGCTTGGCACAGAACGGGGAGCTGTTTTTT CASSLAQNGELFF TRBV5-4 NA NA TRBJ2-2
TGTGCCAGCACCCCAATTCGGTCTTCTAGCACAGATACGCAGTATTTT CASTPIRSSSTDTQYF TRBV5-5 few NA TRBJ2-3
TGTGCCTGGAGTGTACAGCAGATCTATGAAAAACTGTTTTTT CAWSVQQIYEKLFF TRBV30 NA NA TRBJ1-4
TGTGCCAGCAGCCCCCGGGCAGGGGCGAACACTGAAGCTTTCTTT CASSPRAGANTEAFF TRBV7-6 NA NA TRBJ1-1
TGTGCCAGTAACCTAGCGGGAGGCTTCATCGATGAGCAGTTCTTC CASNLAGGFIDEQFF TRBV6-6 NA TRBD2 TRBJ2-1
TGTGCCAGCAGCCATGGACTAGCGGGAGGGTCAGATACGCAGTATTTT CASSHGLAGGSDTQYF TRBV4-2 NA TRBD2 TRBJ2-3
TGTGCTAGTGGGATGAACCGGGACTACAATCGGGAGCAGTTCTTC CASGMNRDYNREQFF TRBV12-5 NA TRBD2 TRBJ2-1
TGTGCCAGTGCTAACAGTGAAGCTTTCTTT CASANSEAFF TRBV12-3/TRBV12-4 NA NA TRBJ1-1
TGTGCCAGCAGTGAAAGCCACCGGGGAAACACCATATATTTT CASSESHRGNTIYF TRBV27 NA NA TRBJ1-3
TGTGCCAGCAACTTGGACAGGGCCTATGGCTACACCTTC CASNLDRAYGYTF TRBV2 NA TRBD1 TRBJ1-2
TGTGCCAGTAGTATAGGACTAGCGGCCTACAATGAGCAGTTCTTC CASSIGLAAYNEQFF TRBV19 NA TRBD2 TRBJ2-1
TGTGCCAGCACCTGGCGCGGGGGCGTCTTAGGCTACACCTTC CASTWRGGVLGYTF TRBV3-1/TRBV3-2 NA NA TRBJ1-2
TGTGCCAGCAGTTTATTCCCGGGAGGGGGAACTGAAGCTTTCTTT CASSLFPGGGTEAFF TRBV27 NA NA TRBJ1-1
TGCGCCAGCAGGGAAGGGACAGGGGTTTCTGGGGAGCTGTTTTTT CASREGTGVSGELFF TRBV10-1 NA TRBD1 TRBJ2-2
TGTGCCACCACCTTAGGGGACTATGGCTACACCTTC CATTLGDYGYTF TRBV28 NA NA TRBJ1-2
TGTGCCAGCAGTGACCGGGGGTTCACTGAAGCTTTCTTT CASSDRGFTEAFF TRBV2 once NA TRBJ1-1
TGTGCCAGCAGCCAAGACCCCACTCGATACGAGCAGTACTTC CASSQDPTRYEQYF TRBV4-2 NA NA TRBJ2-7
TGTGCCAGCAGCCACGACAGGGGGAGAGGGACCCAGTACTTC CASSHDRGRGTQYF TRBV13 NA TRBD1 TRBJ2-5
TGTGCCAGCAGTCAGGGATTTATTCAGTACTTC CASSQGFIQYF TRBV6-2/TRBV6-3 few NA TRBJ2-4
TGTGCCAGCAGCGTAGGAGCAAGCGGGACAGATACGCAGTATTTT CASSVGASGTDTQYF TRBV9 NA NA TRBJ2-3